This T cell receptor (beta chain) was recovered during a study of identical twins. Trimming removed 2 bases from V and 0 bases from J; junction bases left unmatched: 10. The CDR3 totals 17 residues. Germline CDR1 is MNHEY and CDR2 is SVGEGT. This clonotype has a handful of counts. Donors uniformly comprised healthy Caucasians. TCRdb passed the 5' RACE reads through MiXCR, listing each CDR3 protein once. The sample lists hundreds of thousands of distinct CDR3 sequences, 9% to 15% occurring once. This same sample was also part of a study on yellow fever vaccine responses in identical twins.

This TCR was sampled from a woman aged 18-29 years in good health. Sequencing used CD8+ T cells sorted from blood. The V gene is TRBV6-2 or TRBV6-3, the J gene TRBJ2-7; 7 nucleotides agree with TRBD2. In nucleotides, the CDR3 is TGTGCCAGCAGTTACCCGCGCAGCGGGACCTTCTCCTACGAGCAGTACTTC. Residues: CASSYPRSGTFSYEQYF.